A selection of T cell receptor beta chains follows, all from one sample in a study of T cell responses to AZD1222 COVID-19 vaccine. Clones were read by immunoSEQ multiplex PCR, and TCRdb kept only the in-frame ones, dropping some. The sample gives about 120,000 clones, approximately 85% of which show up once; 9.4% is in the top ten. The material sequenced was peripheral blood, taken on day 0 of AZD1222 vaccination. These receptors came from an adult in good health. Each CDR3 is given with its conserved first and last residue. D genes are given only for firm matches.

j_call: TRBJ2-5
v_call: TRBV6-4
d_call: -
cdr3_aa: CASSDRLPSDRTQQETQYF
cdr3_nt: TGTGCCAGCAGTGACAGATTACCAAGTGACAGGACCCAACAAGAGACCCAGTACTTC

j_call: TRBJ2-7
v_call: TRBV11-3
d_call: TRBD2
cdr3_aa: CASSLRIAGSYEQYF
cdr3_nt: TGTGCCAGCAGCTTAAGGATAGCGGGATCCTACGAGCAGTACTTC

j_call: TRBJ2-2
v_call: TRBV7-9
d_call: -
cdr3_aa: CASSSDFVQGELFF
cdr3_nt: TGTGCCAGCAGCTCGGACTTTGTTCAGGGGGAGCTGTTTTTT

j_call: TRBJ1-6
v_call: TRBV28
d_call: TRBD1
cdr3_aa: CASSPGTAYNSPLHF
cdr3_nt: TGTGCCAGCAGTCCCGGGACAGCTTATAATTCACCCCTCCACTTT

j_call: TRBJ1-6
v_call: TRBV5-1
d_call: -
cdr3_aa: CASSFTGRGANSPLHF
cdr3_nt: TGCGCCAGCAGCTTTACTGGCCGGGGGGCAAATTCACCCCTCCACTTT

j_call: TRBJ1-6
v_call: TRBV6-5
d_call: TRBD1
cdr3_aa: CASSYWDRTNSPLHF
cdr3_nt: TGTGCCAGCAGTTACTGGGACAGGACGAATTCACCCCTCCACTTT

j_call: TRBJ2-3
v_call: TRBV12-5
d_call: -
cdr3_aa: CASGLDTTDTQYF
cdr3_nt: TGTGCTAGTGGTTTGGACACTACAGATACGCAGTATTTT

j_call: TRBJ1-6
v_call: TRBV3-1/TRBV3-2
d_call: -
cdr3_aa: CASSQEGGSYNSPLHF
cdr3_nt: TGTGCCAGCAGCCAAGAGGGGGGCTCCTATAATTCACCCCTCCACTTT

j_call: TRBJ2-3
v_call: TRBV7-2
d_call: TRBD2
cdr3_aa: CASTLGAGAGDTQYF
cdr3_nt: TGTGCCAGCACCCTTGGGGCGGGAGCGGGAGATACGCAGTATTTT

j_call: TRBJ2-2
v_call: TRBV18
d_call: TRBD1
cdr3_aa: CASSPQGQMNTGELFF
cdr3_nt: TGTGCCAGCTCACCACAGGGACAGATGAACACCGGGGAGCTGTTTTTT

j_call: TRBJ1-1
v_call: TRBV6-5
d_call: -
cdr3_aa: CASSSSPPGGNTEAFF
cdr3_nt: TGTGCCAGCAGTTCTTCACCCCCTGGGGGGAACACTGAAGCTTTCTTT

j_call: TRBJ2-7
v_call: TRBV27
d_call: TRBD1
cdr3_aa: CASSLYRTGDNEQYF
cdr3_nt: TGTGCCAGCAGTTTATATAGGACAGGGGATAATGAGCAGTACTTC

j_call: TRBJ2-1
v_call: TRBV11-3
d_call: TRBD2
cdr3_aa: CASSSGLAHNEQFF
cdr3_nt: TGTGCCAGCAGCTCGGGACTAGCCCACAATGAGCAGTTCTTC

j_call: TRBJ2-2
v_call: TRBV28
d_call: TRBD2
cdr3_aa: CASSFFAGAGELFF
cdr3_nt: TGTGCCAGCAGTTTTTTCGCGGGGGCCGGGGAGCTGTTTTTT

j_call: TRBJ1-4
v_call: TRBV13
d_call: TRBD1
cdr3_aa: CASSGRGLNDEKLFF
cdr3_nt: TGTGCCAGCAGCGGCAGGGGGCTGAACGATGAAAAACTGTTTTTT

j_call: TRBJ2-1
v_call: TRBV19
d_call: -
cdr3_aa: CASSLGGRGSYNEQFF
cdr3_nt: TGTGCCAGTAGTTTAGGGGGGCGAGGTTCCTACAATGAGCAGTTCTTC

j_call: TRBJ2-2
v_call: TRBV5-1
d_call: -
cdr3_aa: CASSLEDRELFF
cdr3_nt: TGCGCCAGCAGCTTGGAGGACAGGGAGCTGTTTTTT